Each of the 13 T cell receptor beta chains below was sequenced from the same sample in a study of regulatory T cells in long-lasting Graves disease. Researchers made TCR beta libraries by using iRepertoire HTBI primers and running Arm-PCR on CDR3 regions. One entry per CDR3 protein results from TCRdb running MiXCR on the multiplex PCR reads. Of 400,000 to 500,000 distinct CDR3 sequences listed, 13% to 15% are singletons. Time point noted: newly diagnosed GD, antithyroid drugs for less than 3 months. PBMCs provided the RNA from which the TCR library was made. This sample was shared with a second study, whose subject was T cells in Graves' hyperthyroidism and ophthalmopathy.

The input for sequencing was peripheral blood mononuclear cells (PBMCs), taken at new diagnosis, from a patient treated with antithyroid drugs. The receptors were gathered from a woman aged 50 to 60 with Graves disease.

This chain joins TRBV5-6 and TRBJ2-3; D not resolved. With 0 bases removed from V and 2 bases from J, the gap between germline ends came to 13 bases. The CDR3 contains 16 residues. Germline V gene data show CDR1 as SGHDT and CDR2 as YYEEEE. Here the CDR3 DNA reads TGTGCCAGCAGCTTGGCTTTTAGGGCGTCCACAGATACGCAGTATTTT. Translating it yields CASSLAFRASTDTQYF.

This sequence joins TRBV5-6 and TRBJ2-3, with D perhaps being TRBD1 or TRBD2 (6 bases each). The ends were cut back, 4 bases at V and 2 bases at J, with 14 bases in the middle. The length of the CDR3 is 15 residues. Germline loops: CDR1 SGHDT, CDR2 YYEEEE. CDR3 nucleotides: TGTGCCAGCAGCCCCTCTGGGGGGCACACAGATACGCAGTATTTT. This codes for CASSPSGGHTDTQYF. Together with reference TRBV5-6 and TRBJ2-3, the CDR3 gives the full variable domain: DAGVTQSPTHLIKTRGQQVTLRCSPKSGHDTVSWYQQALGQGPQFIFQYYEEEERQRGNFPDRFSGHQFPNYSSELNVNALLLGDSALYLCASSPSGGHTDTQYFGPGTRLTVL.

This clonotype was observed many times. The chain has TRBV25-1 and TRBJ2-1; 8 nucleotides agree with TRBD2. The CDR3 consists of 16 residues. CDR1 MGHDK and CDR2 SYGVNS come from the germline V gene. V dropped 5 bases and J dropped 3; count of bases not matched to a gene: 9. CDR3 DNA sequence: TGTGCCAGCAGTCCCGCTCTAGCGGGCCTCTACAATGAGCAGTTCTTC. Translated: CASSPALAGLYNEQFF.

This clonotype has at least ten counts. The chain couples TRBV9 to TRBJ2-5, with TRBD2 matching over 11 bases. The CDR3 covers 16 residues. Per the germline V gene, CDR1 is SGDLS and CDR2 is YYNGEE. The J segment lost 5 bases and the V segment lost 4 bases, leaving 10 bases of the junction unmatched. In DNA, the CDR3 is TGTGCCAGCAGCAAGACTAGCGGGACGGCGTCGGAGACCCAGTACTTC. This translates into CASSKTSGTASETQYF.

The table lists this clonotype with many counts. V usage is TRBV2 and J usage is TRBJ1-2; D unclear. The CDR3 totals 13 residues. Germline-derived CDR1 and CDR2 are SNHLY and FYNNEI. Deletions cut 7 bases from V and 1 base from J, with 10 bases between. The CDR3 region is CASTPRGNYGYTF. The CDR3 bases are TGTGCCAGCACCCCGCGGGGTAACTATGGCTACACCTTC. The complete variable domain, with remaining parts taken from reference TRBV2 and TRBJ1-2, reads EPEVTQTPSHQVTQMGQEVILRCVPISNHLYFYWYRQILGQKVEFLVSFYNNEISEKSEIFDDQFSVERPDGSNFTLKIRSTKLEDSAMYFCASTPRGNYGYTFGSGTRLTVV.

Many counts were recorded for this clonotype. The chain links TRBV5-1 to TRBJ2-5; D is ambiguous. Germline V gene data show CDR1 as SGHRS and CDR2 as YFSETQ. The CDR3 extends over 13 amino acids. Between the trimmed V and J ends, which lost 0 bases and 5 bases, there was a span of 8 bases. CDR3 residues: CASSLVVMETQYF. CDR3 coding DNA: TGCGCCAGCAGCTTGGTGGTGATGGAGACCCAGTACTTC.

The table lists this clonotype with a few counts. This chain joins TRBV5-1 and TRBJ2-3; 8 bases are shared with TRBD2. The V gene's germline CDR1 is SGHRS and CDR2 YFSETQ. The CDR3 consists of 15 residues. V shed 5 bases and J 0 bases; nucleotides not matched to a gene: 5. The CDR3 nucleotides read TGCGCCAGCAGTTCTAGCGGGCCGAGCACAGATACGCAGTATTTT. It specifies CASSSSGPSTDTQYF.

The V gene is TRBV18, the J gene TRBJ2-7; maybe TRBD2 (5 bases). The germline V gene has CDR1 KGHSH and CDR2 LQKENI. Between the trimmed V and J ends, which lost 2 bases and 3 bases, there was a span of 8 bases. This CDR3 spans 13 amino acids. For the CDR3, the DNA is TGTGCCAGCTCACCAGACGAGGGCTACGAGCAGTACTTC. Protein product: CASSPDEGYEQYF. The variable domain in full, completed from reference TRBV18 and TRBJ2-7, reads NAGVMQNPRHLVRRRGQEARLRCSPMKGHSHVYWYRQLPEEGLKFMVYLQKENIIDESGMPKERFSAEFPKEGPSILRIQQVVRGDSAAYFCASSPDEGYEQYFGPGTRLTVT.

This sequence joins TRBV20-1 and TRBJ2-5; 12 bases align to TRBD2. The germline V gene encodes CDR1 DFQATT and CDR2 SNEGSKA (reference sequence). V shed 3 bases and J 0 bases; nucleotides not matched to a gene: 2. The CDR3 is 15 amino acids. The CDR3 DNA is TGCAGTGCTAGCGGGACTAGCGGGTACCAAGAGACCCAGTACTTC. Translating it yields CSASGTSGYQETQYF.

This clonotype was counted at least ten times. The chain joins TRBV12-3 or TRBV12-4 to TRBJ1-2; D remains unclear. This CDR3 spans 14 amino acids. Trimming removed 3 bases from V and 2 bases from J, with 10 bases in between. Written as DNA, the CDR3 is TGTGCCAGCAGTTTTAGCTCGCAAAACTATGGCTACACCTTC. This gives the protein CASSFSSQNYGYTF.

This clonotype was seen at least ten times. V gene TRBV6-5 combines with J gene TRBJ1-2, with D unresolved. The ends were cut back, 4 bases at V and 6 bases at J, with 9 bases in the middle. Germline lookup yields CDR1 MNHEY and CDR2 SVGAGI. The CDR3 covers 12 residues. The CDR3 here is CASSSQRNGYTF. The CDR3 DNA follows: TGTGCCAGCAGTTCTCAGAGGAATGGCTACACCTTC.

This clonotype was seen at least ten times. This chain connects TRBV28 to TRBJ2-7, with D hard to call. CDR3 length equals 14 residues. The germline V gene encodes CDR1 MDHEN and CDR2 SYDVKM. The germline V and J ends were trimmed by 6 bases and 1 base, with 13 bases remaining between them. CDR3 coding DNA: TGTGCCAGCAGAGATCTAGATCCGTCCTACGAGCAGTACTTC. Protein product: CASRDLDPSYEQYF.

The chain links TRBV19 to TRBJ2-3; D remains unclear. Trimming took 4 bases from V and 6 from J, leaving 5 bases between them. In germline, CDR1 is LNHDA, CDR2 SQIVND (reference sequence). The CDR3 spans 11 residues. CDR3 in DNA: TGTGCCAGTAGTACCAAGGATACGCAGTATTTT. It specifies CASSTKDTQYF. The full variable domain, in which reference TRBV19 and TRBJ2-3 provide the parts outside the CDR3, is DGGITQSPKYLFRKEGQNVTLSCEQNLNHDAMYWYRQDPGQGLRLIYYSQIVNDFQKGDIAEGYSVSREKKESFPLTVTSAQKNPTAFYLCASSTKDTQYFGPGTRLTVL.